The next 20 T cell receptor beta chains were all read from a single sample in a study of beta chain features in type 1 diabetes. What was sequenced were expressed TCRB transcripts, since all of the isolated RNA had been reverse transcribed. Measured with immunoSEQ multiplex PCR; TCRdb has only the in-frame clones, and not every one. This table holds some 240,000 clones, approximately 11% found once. What was sequenced was central memory CD4+ T cells from blood. These TCRs come from a man aged 18 to 30 in good health.

The chain links TRBV4-1 to TRBJ1-2; no definite D call. The length of the CDR3 is 14 residues. The germline V gene encodes CDR1 MGHRA and CDR2 YSYEKL. Trimming took off 0 bases at V and 2 bases at J, with 7 bases between the two ends. CDR3 sequence reads: CASSQDGRNYGYTF. The CDR3, as DNA: TGCGCCAGCAGCCAAGACGGGAGGAACTATGGCTACACCTTC.

The rearrangement joins TRBV5-4 to TRBJ2-3, with a tentative D call TRBD1 (5 bases). V was trimmed by 4 bases and J by 3 bases, leaving 9 bases between them. This CDR3 is 13 amino acids long. Germline CDR1 SGHNT, CDR2 YYREEE (reference sequence). The CDR3 DNA reads as TGTGCCAGCAGCGCCGCAGGGACAGATACGCAGTATTTT. Residues: CASSAAGTDTQYF.

The V call is TRBV11-1, the J call TRBJ2-3; either TRBD1 or TRBD2 may fit D (5 bases each). CDR3 length: 15 residues. The germline V gene has CDR1 SGHAT and CDR2 FQDESV (reference sequence). The ends were cut back, 5 bases at V and 2 bases at J, with 14 bases in the middle. The CDR3 reads CASSRRDGFTDTQYF. The CDR3 DNA is TGTGCCAGCAGCCGTCGGGACGGCTTCACAGATACGCAGTATTTT.

This clone was detected a few times. V usage is TRBV28 and J usage is TRBJ2-7, with 10 bases matching TRBD1. CDR3 length: 14 amino acids. Germline V gene sequence: CDR1 MDHEN, CDR2 SYDVKM. The V gene end was trimmed by 6 bases and the J gene end by 3 bases; junction bases not matched to a gene: 5. CDR3: CASSYGTGVYEQYF. In DNA, the CDR3 is TGTGCCAGCAGCTATGGGACAGGGGTCTACGAGCAGTACTTC.

The chain combines TRBV30 with TRBJ1-5, with TRBD1 identical over 8 bases. The germline V gene encodes CDR1 GTSNPN and CDR2 SVGIG (reference sequence). V shed 2 bases and J 4 bases; nucleotides not matched to a gene: 7. This CDR3 has 15 residues. CDR3 sequence (DNA): TGTGCCTGGAGTCGGGCAGGGGGCAGGAATCAGCCCCAGCATTTT. Its translation is CAWSRAGGRNQPQHF.

The V gene is TRBV6-1, the J gene TRBJ2-2, with D unresolved. V gave up 3 bases and J gave up 12 bases, with 11 bases separating them. Germline CDR1 and CDR2: MNHNS and SASEGT. The CDR3 length is 12 residues. CDR3 sequence reads: CASSEGSPKLFF. The CDR3, as DNA: TGTGCCAGCAGTGAGGGCAGTCCGAAGCTGTTTTTT.

The V call is TRBV7-9, the J call TRBJ1-5, with TRBD1 matching 10 bases. After removal of 1 base from V and 4 bases from J, the junction contained 4 bases not matched to a gene. Germline values: CDR1 SEHNR, CDR2 FQNEAQ (reference sequence). The CDR3 totals 16 residues. The CDR3 sequence is CASSLDGTGVNQPQHF. DNA of the CDR3: TGTGCCAGCAGCTTAGATGGGACAGGGGTAAATCAGCCCCAGCATTTT.

The chain combines TRBV6-1 with TRBJ2-4; D gene unclear. V was cut by 3 bases and J by 5 bases, with 14 bases left in between. The CDR3 length is 15 residues. Germline V gene lookup returns CDR1 MNHNS and CDR2 SASEGT. The CDR3 reads CASSDSTNRQNIQYF. The CDR3 DNA sequence: TGTGCCAGCAGTGATTCCACCAATCGCCAAAACATTCAGTACTTC.

This clone was recorded many times. This rearrangement joins TRBV4-2 to TRBJ2-5; TRBD2 matches 13 bases. CDR3 size: 21 residues. Germline V CDR1 and CDR2: LGHNA, YNFKEQ. J was trimmed by 2 bases and V by 0 bases; bases with no gene match: 15. This CDR3 is CASSQDLGGTSGTSGQETQYF. The CDR3 bases are TGTGCCAGCAGCCAAGATCTTGGCGGGACTAGCGGGACCTCGGGACAAGAGACCCAGTACTTC.

V usage is TRBV30 and J usage is TRBJ1-1; D possibly corresponds to TRBD1 (6 bases). The CDR3 contains 12 residues. Germline V gene data show CDR1 as GTSNPN and CDR2 as SVGIG (reference sequence). Between the trimmed V and J ends, which lost 4 bases and 6 bases, there was a span of 12 bases. The CDR3 sequence: CAWNSGGSEAFF. Here the CDR3 DNA reads TGTGCCTGGAATTCTGGGGGCTCTGAAGCTTTCTTT.

This clone was detected only a few times. The rearrangement joins TRBV4-2 to TRBJ2-3; a possible D gene is TRBD1 (5 bases). V lost 4 bases, J lost 4 bases, and 15 bases lay in between. CDR1 and CDR2 from the germline V gene are LGHNA and YNFKEQ. The CDR3 has 15 amino acids. CDR3 residues: CASSPAPRAADTQYF. DNA of the CDR3: TGTGCCAGCAGCCCGGCGCCCAGGGCGGCAGATACGCAGTATTTT.

This clone was detected only a few times. This sequence joins TRBV6-5 and TRBJ2-7; TRBD1 aligns across 9 bases. V gave up 8 bases and J gave up 2 bases; unmatched junction bases: 7. Germline loops: CDR1 MNHEY, CDR2 SVGAGI. The CDR3 spans 14 residues. CDR3 nucleotide sequence: TGTGCCAGCGCGTTACACAGGGGGCCCTACGAGCAGTACTTC. This codes for CASALHRGPYEQYF.

The chain employs TRBV10-3 and TRBJ1-5, with D unclear. Trimming took off 3 bases at V and 2 bases at J, with 11 bases between the two ends. Per the germline V gene, CDR1 is ENHRY and CDR2 is SYGVKD. The CDR3 runs to 15 residues. The CDR3 DNA sequence: TGTGCCATCAGTGAACGAGGCGGGGGCAATCAGCCCCAGCATTTT. It is translated as CAISERGGGNQPQHF.

There are a few counts of this clone. DNA for the CDR3: TGCAGTGCTGAGGGGACCTACGAGCAGTACTTC. Protein sequence: CSAEGTYEQYF. The V gene is TRBV20-1, the J gene TRBJ2-7, with D perhaps TRBD1 or TRBD2 (5 bases each). Per the germline V gene, CDR1 is DFQATT and CDR2 is SNEGSKA (reference sequence). V was cut by 5 bases and J by 2 bases, with 7 bases left in between. The CDR3 totals 11 residues.

This clone has a handful of counts. At the DNA level, this CDR3 is encoded by other sequences in the same sample as well. The chain couples TRBV5-4 to TRBJ2-1; 10 bases are shared with TRBD2. CDR3 size: 13 residues. Losses at the gene ends were 5 bases for V and 4 bases for J; bases not matched to a gene: 0. Germline V gives CDR1 SGHNT, CDR2 YYREEE (reference sequence). DNA of the CDR3: TGTGCCAGCAGGACTAGCGGGTACAATGAGCAGTTCTTC. Translated, it gives CASRTSGYNEQFF.

The chain carries TRBV11-2 and TRBJ1-5; D is ambiguous. Germline V gene lookup returns CDR1 SGHAT and CDR2 FQNNGV. V shed 1 base and J shed 2 bases, with 9 bases lying between them. The CDR3 has 15 residues. CDR3 DNA sequence: TGTGCCAGCAGCTTAGGAGGCTTTGGCAATCAGCCCCAGCATTTT. It encodes CASSLGGFGNQPQHF.

This clone was observed at least ten times. The chain combines TRBV28 with TRBJ2-7, with 9 bases identical to TRBD1. This CDR3 has 16 amino acids. Germline-derived CDR1 and CDR2 are MDHEN and SYDVKM. Trimming cost V 6 bases and J 1 base; bases outside gene matches: 10. As DNA, the CDR3 is TGTGCCAGCAGCCCGTGGGGGACAGGGACTTCCTACGAGCAGTACTTC. As protein: CASSPWGTGTSYEQYF.

This clone came up a few times. A much more abundant neighbour one base away suggests this may be a read error. V usage is TRBV5-6 and J usage is TRBJ2-1, with D unresolved. The length of the CDR3 is 12 residues. The germline gives CDR1 SGHDT, CDR2 YYEEEE. The germline V and J ends were trimmed by 2 bases and 2 bases, with 2 bases remaining between them. The CDR3 DNA reads as TGTGCCAGCAGCTTCCCCTACAATGAGCAGTTCTTC. Translated: CASSFPYNEQFF.

There are a few counts of this clone. The chain combines TRBV19 with TRBJ2-3; possible D gene TRBD1, 5 bases. CDR1 and CDR2 from the germline V gene are LNHDA and SQIVND (reference sequence). Trimming shortened V by 5 bases and J by 1 base, and 13 bases separated the two germline ends. The CDR3 spans 15 residues. The CDR3 protein is CASSPFMTGTDTQYF. CDR3 DNA sequence: TGTGCCAGTAGTCCTTTCATGACAGGCACAGATACGCAGTATTTT. The complete variable domain, with remaining parts taken from reference TRBV19 and TRBJ2-3, reads DGGITQSPKYLFRKEGQNVTLSCEQNLNHDAMYWYRQDPGQGLRLIYYSQIVNDFQKGDIAEGYSVSREKKESFPLTVTSAQKNPTAFYLCASSPFMTGTDTQYFGPGTRLTVL.

This clone was picked up a small number of times. CDR3 sequence reads: CASSLRETSGYTF. The CDR3 nucleotides are TGTGCCAGCAGTTTAAGAGAGACTAGTGGCTACACCTTC. V and J are TRBV28 and TRBJ1-2, with D uncertain. The V gene lost 2 bases and the J gene lost 7 bases, with 11 bases spanning the gap. CDR3 size: 13 residues. Germline CDR1 MDHEN, CDR2 SYDVKM.